One and the same sample provided the 7 T cell receptor beta chains below, sequenced in a study of blood T cells in healthy people across ages. PCR was performed a second time for about 7 to 11 cycles using a sample-barcoded 5' primer and a J-beta primer mix. TCRdb passed the 5' RACE reads through MiXCR, listing each CDR3 protein once. The data contain 800,000 to 950,000 distinct CDR3 sequences, about 29% of them singletons. These same records also appear under a second study, on T cells of mothers and their children.

Specimen: blood. Every receptor here comes from a woman aged 40-49 years in good health.

The chain couples TRBV5-6 to TRBJ1-1; D unresolved. Per germline, CDR1 SGHDT and CDR2 YYEEEE. Trimming took 5 bases from V and 3 from J, leaving 8 bases between them. The CDR3 contains 12 residues. CDR3 nucleotides: TGTGCCAGCAGTTGGGTGGACACTGAAGCTTTCTTT. Its protein is CASSWVDTEAFF.

The chain links TRBV20-1 to TRBJ2-3, with D perhaps matching TRBD2 (6 bases). Germline V CDR1 and CDR2: DFQATT, SNEGSKA (reference sequence). Trimming stripped 5 bases from V and 5 bases from J, with 17 bases between. The CDR3 has 14 amino acids. CDR3 in amino acids: CSARRGGTGDTQYF. In nucleotides, the CDR3 is TGCAGTGCTCGAAGGGGCGGGACCGGAGATACGCAGTATTTT.

Worth noting for this clonotype: This may come from a read error, since a much larger clone is one base off. V is TRBV5-1 and J is TRBJ2-3; D is undetermined. This CDR3 has 13 amino acids. CDR1 is SGHRS and CDR2 is YFSETQ in the germline V gene. The CDR3 reads CASNLFEVDTQYF. The DNA for the CDR3 is TGCGCCAGCAACTTGTTCGAGGTCGATACGCAGTATTTT.

Ten or more counts support this clonotype. CDR3 in DNA: TGCGCCAGCAGCTTGGCCTTCTTGGCGGGGGGCGTTACGCAGTATTTT. It specifies CASSLAFLAGGVTQYF. The chain carries TRBV5-1 and TRBJ2-3, with 8 nucleotides matching TRBD2. Germline V gene sequence: CDR1 SGHRS, CDR2 YFSETQ. Germline trimming cut 0 bases from V and 8 bases from J; bases unmatched to any gene: 11. The CDR3 length is 16 residues. Supplemented by reference TRBV5-1 and TRBJ2-3, the full variable domain reads KAGVTQTPRYLIKTRGQQVTLSCSPISGHRSVSWYQQTPGQGLQFLFEYFSETQRNKGNFPGRFSGRQFSNSRSEMNVSTLELGDSALYLCASSLAFLAGGVTQYFGPGTRLTVL.

The chain recombines TRBV5-1 with TRBJ1-1; 8 bases are a match to TRBD1. Germline V lookup: CDR1 SGHRS, CDR2 YFSETQ. The CDR3 extends over 15 amino acids. With 0 bases clipped from V and 3 bases from J, the junction kept 4 bases outside the gene matches. CDR3 DNA: TGCGCCAGCAGCTTGGGGACAGGGATCGACACTGAAGCTTTCTTT. Translation gives CASSLGTGIDTEAFF. The whole variable domain, remainder taken from reference TRBV5-1 and TRBJ1-1, is KAGVTQTPRYLIKTRGQQVTLSCSPISGHRSVSWYQQTPGQGLQFLFEYFSETQRNKGNFPGRFSGRQFSNSRSEMNVSTLELGDSALYLCASSLGTGIDTEAFFGQGTRLTVV.

In the case of this clonotype: A much bigger clone sits one base away, suggesting this may be a read error. The chain carries TRBV25-1 and TRBJ2-4, with D maybe TRBD1 (5 bases). The DNA end is more similar to TRBJ2-7, so the J call may be wrong. Germline V gene lookup returns CDR1 MGHDK and CDR2 SYGVNS. The CDR3 loop spans 14 amino acids. CDR3 residues: CASREVRWGHEQYF. Here the CDR3 DNA reads TGTGCCAGCAGGGAAGTGAGGTGGGGCCACGAGCAGTACTTC.

J is TRBJ1-2 and V is TRBV5-5; 9 positions agree with TRBD1. The CDR3 length is 16 residues. Germline V gives CDR1 SGHKS, CDR2 YYEKEE (reference sequence). With 7 bases clipped from V and 0 bases from J, the junction kept 10 bases outside the gene matches. The chain's CDR3 is CASGSGTGLANYGYTF. CDR3 DNA sequence: TGTGCCAGCGGCTCCGGGACAGGGTTAGCTAACTATGGCTACACCTTC.